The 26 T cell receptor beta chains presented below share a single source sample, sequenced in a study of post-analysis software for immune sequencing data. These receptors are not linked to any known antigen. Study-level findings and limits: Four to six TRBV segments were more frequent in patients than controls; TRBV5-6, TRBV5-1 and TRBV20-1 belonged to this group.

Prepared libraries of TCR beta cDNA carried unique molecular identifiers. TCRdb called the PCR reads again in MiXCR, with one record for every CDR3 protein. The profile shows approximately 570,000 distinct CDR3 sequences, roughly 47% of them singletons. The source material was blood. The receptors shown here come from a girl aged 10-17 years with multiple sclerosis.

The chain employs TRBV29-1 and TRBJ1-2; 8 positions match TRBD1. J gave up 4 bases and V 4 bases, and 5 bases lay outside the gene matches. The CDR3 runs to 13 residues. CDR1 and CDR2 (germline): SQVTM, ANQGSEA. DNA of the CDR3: TGCAGCGTTGGACAGGGGAGCATCTATGGCTACACCTTC. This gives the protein CSVGQGSIYGYTF.

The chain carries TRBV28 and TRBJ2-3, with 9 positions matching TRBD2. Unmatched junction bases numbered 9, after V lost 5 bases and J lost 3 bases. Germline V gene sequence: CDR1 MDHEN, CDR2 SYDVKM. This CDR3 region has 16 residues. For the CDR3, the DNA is TGTGCCAGCAGTCCCCATAGCGGGAGAGGGACAGATACGCAGTATTTT. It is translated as CASSPHSGRGTDTQYF.

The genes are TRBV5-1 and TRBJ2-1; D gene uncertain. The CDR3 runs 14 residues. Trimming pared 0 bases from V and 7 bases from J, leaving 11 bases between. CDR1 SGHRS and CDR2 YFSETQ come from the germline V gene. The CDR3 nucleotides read TGCGCCAGCAGCTTGGGACACCTTATGAATGAGCAGTTCTTC. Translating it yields CASSLGHLMNEQFF.

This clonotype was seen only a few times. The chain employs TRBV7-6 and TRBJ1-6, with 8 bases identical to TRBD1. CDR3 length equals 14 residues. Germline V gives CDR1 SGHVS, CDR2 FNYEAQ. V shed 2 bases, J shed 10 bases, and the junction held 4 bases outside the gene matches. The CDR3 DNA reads TGTGCCAGCAGCTTACCACAGGGGGGATCACCCCTCCACTTT. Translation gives CASSLPQGGSPLHF.

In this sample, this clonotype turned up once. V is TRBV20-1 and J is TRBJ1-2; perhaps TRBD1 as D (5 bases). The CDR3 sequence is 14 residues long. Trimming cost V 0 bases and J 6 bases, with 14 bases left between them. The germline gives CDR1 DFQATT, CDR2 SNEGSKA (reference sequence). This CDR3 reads CSARDGTALDGYTF. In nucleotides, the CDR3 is TGCAGTGCTAGAGATGGGACGGCCCTAGATGGCTACACCTTC.

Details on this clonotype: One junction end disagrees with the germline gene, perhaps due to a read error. In nucleotides, the CDR3 is TGTGCCGGCAGCCCGGGACAGGGTTACTATGGCTACACCTTC. Its translation: CAGSPGQGYYGYTF. V is TRBV7-9 and J is TRBJ1-2; 9 bases fit TRBD1. The germline V gene has CDR1 SEHNR and CDR2 FQNEAQ (reference sequence). This CDR3 has 14 residues. The full variable domain, in which reference TRBV7-9 and TRBJ1-2 provide the parts outside the CDR3, is DTGVSQNPRHKITKRGQNVTFRCDPISEHNRLYWYRQTLGQGPEFLTYFQNEAQLEKSRLLSDRFSAERPKGSFSTLEIQRTEQGDSAMYLCAGSPGQGYYGYTFGSGTRLTVV.

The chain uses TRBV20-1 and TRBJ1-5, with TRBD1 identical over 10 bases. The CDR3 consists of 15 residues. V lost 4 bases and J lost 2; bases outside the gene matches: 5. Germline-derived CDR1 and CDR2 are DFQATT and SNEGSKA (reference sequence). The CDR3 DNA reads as TGCAGTGCTACCGGGGACAGGGGCCGCAATCAGCCCCAGCATTTT. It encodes CSATGDRGRNQPQHF.

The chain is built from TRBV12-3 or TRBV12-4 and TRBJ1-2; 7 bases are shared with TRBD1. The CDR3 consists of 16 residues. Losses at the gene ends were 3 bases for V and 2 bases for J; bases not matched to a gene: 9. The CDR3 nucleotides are TGTGCCAGCAGTTTGCGCTTTGGACAGGCAAACTATGGCTACACCTTC. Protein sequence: CASSLRFGQANYGYTF.

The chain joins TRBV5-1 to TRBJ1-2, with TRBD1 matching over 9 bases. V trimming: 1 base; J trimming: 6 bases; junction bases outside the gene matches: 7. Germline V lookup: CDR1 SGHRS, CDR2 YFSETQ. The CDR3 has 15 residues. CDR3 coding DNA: TGCGCCAGCAGCTTGACTGGACAGGGGAGTGATGGCTACACCTTC. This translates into CASSLTGQGSDGYTF.

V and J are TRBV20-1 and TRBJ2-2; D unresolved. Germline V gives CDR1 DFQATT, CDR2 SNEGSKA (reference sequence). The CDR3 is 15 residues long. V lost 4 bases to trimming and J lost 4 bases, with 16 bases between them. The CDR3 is CSAIDLRTATGELFF. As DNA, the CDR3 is TGCAGTGCTATAGATCTCAGGACGGCCACCGGGGAGCTGTTTTTT.

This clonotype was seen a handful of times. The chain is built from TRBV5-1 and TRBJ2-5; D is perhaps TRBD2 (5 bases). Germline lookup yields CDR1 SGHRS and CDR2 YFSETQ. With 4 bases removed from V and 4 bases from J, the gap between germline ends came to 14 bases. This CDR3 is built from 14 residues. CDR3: CASSPVEGGETQYF. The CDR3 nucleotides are TGCGCCAGCAGCCCCGTAGAGGGTGGAGAGACCCAGTACTTC. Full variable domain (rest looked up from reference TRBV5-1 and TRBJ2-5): KAGVTQTPRYLIKTRGQQVTLSCSPISGHRSVSWYQQTPGQGLQFLFEYFSETQRNKGNFPGRFSGRQFSNSRSEMNVSTLELGDSALYLCASSPVEGGETQYFGPGTRLLVL.

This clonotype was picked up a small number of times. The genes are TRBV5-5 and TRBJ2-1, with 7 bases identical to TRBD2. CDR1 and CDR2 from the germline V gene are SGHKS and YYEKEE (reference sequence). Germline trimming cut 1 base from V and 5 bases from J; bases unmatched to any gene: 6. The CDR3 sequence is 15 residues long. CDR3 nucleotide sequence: TGTGCCAGCAGCTTGTCGGGACTATCAGACAATGAGCAGTTCTTC. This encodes CASSLSGLSDNEQFF.

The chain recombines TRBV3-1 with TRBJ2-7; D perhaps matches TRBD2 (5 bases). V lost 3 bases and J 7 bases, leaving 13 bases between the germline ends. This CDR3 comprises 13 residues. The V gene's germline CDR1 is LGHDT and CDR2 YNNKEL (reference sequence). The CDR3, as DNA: TGTGCCAGCAGCCAGGGCCCCCGGGGTGAGCAGTACTTC. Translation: CASSQGPRGEQYF.

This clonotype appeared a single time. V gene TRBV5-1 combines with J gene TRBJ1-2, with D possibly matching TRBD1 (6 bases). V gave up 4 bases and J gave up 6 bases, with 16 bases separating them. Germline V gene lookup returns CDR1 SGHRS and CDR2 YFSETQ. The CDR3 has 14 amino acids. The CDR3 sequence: CASSSRGRGDGYTF. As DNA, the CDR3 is TGCGCCAGCAGCAGCCGTGGCAGGGGTGATGGCTACACCTTC.

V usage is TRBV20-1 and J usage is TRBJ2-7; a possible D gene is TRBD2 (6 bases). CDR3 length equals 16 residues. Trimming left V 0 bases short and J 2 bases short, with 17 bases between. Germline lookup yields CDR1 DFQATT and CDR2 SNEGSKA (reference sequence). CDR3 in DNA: TGCAGTGCTAGAGATTCGGGGGATGGCGGCGCCTACGAGCAGTACTTC. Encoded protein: CSARDSGDGGAYEQYF.

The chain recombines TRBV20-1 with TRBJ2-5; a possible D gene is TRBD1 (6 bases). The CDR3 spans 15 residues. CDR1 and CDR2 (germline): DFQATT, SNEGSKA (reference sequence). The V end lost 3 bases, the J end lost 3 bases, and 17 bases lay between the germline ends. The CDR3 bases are TGCAGTGCTAGGTGGACAGAAAAGAAGAAAGAGACCCAGTACTTC. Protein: CSARWTEKKKETQYF.

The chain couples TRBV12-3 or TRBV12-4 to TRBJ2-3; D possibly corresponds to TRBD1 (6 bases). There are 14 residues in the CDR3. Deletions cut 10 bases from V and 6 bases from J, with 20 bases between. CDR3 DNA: TGTGCCACCTGCCGGGACACCTCGGACGATACGCAGTATTTT. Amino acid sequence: CATCRDTSDDTQYF.

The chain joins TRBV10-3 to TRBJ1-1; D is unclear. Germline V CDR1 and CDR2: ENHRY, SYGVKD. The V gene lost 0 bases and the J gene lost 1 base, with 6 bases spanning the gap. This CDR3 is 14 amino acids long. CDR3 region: CAISESGGNTEAFF. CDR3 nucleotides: TGTGCCATCAGTGAGTCAGGAGGGAACACTGAAGCTTTCTTT.

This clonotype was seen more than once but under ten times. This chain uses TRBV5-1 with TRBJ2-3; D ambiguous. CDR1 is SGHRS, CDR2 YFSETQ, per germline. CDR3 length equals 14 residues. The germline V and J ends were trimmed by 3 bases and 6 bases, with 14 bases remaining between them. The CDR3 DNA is TGCGCCAGCAGCTCCGGGTCATCGCTGGATACGCAGTATTTT. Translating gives CASSSGSSLDTQYF. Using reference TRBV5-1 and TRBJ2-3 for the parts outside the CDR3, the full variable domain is KAGVTQTPRYLIKTRGQQVTLSCSPISGHRSVSWYQQTPGQGLQFLFEYFSETQRNKGNFPGRFSGRQFSNSRSEMNVSTLELGDSALYLCASSSGSSLDTQYFGPGTRLTVL.

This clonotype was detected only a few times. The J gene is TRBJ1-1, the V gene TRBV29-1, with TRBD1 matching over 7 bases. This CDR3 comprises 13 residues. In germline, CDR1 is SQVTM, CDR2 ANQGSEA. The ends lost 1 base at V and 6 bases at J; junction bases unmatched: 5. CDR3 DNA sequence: TGCAGCGTTGAAGTAAAGGGGGCAGCTGAAGCTTTCTTT. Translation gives CSVEVKGAAEAFF.

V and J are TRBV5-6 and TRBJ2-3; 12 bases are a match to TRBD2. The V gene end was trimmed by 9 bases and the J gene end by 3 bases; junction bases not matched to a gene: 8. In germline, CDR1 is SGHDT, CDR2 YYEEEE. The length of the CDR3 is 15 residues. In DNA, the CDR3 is TGTGCCATGAAGACTAGCGGGAGTGGTACAGATACGCAGTATTTT. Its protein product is CAMKTSGSGTDTQYF.

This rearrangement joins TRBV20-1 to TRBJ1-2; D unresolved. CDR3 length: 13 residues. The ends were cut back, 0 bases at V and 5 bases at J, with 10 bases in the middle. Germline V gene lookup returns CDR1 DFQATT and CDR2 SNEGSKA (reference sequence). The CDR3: CSAREPGVYGYTF. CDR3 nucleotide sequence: TGCAGTGCTAGAGAACCTGGGGTTTATGGCTACACCTTC.

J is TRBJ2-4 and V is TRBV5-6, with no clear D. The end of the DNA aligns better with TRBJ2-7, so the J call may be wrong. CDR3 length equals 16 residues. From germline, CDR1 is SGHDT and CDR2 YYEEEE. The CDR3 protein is CASSLLRPTADYEQYF. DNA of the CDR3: TGTGCCAGCAGCTTGCTTCGGCCCACGGCCGACTACGAGCAGTACTTC.

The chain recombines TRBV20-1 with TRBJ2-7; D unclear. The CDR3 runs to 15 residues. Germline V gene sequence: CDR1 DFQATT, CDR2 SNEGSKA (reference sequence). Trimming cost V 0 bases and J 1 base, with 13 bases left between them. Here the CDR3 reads CSARDERIYSYEQYF. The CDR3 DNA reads TGCAGTGCTAGAGATGAAAGAATTTATTCCTACGAGCAGTACTTC.

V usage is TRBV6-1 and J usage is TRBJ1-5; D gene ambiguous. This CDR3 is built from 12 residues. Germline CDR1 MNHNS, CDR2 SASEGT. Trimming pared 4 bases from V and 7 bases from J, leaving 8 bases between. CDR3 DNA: TGTGCCAGCAGTGGTCGTAGGCAGCCCCAGCATTTT. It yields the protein CASSGRRQPQHF.

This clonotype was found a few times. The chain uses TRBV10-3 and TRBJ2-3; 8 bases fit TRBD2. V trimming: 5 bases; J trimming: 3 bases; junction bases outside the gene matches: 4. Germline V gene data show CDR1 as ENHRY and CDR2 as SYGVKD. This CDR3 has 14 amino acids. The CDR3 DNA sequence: TGTGCCATCAGTTCTAGCGGGCCAACAGATACGCAGTATTTT. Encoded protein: CAISSSGPTDTQYF.